The clone carrying this T cell receptor (beta chain) was counted a few times. What it recognizes is unknown. The record originates from a study of identical twins. Unique molecular identifiers were present on the cDNA, and a universal primer site came from template switching. MiXCR, run by TCRdb on the 5' RACE reads, gives a single entry per CDR3 protein. The sample contains around 280,000 distinct CDR3 sequences, more than 6.5% of which appear only once. This CDR3 is 18 amino acids long. J was trimmed by 3 bases and V by 6 bases; bases with no gene match: 15. CDR1 and CDR2 from the germline V gene are MNHEY and SMNVEV (reference sequence). General observations from the study: Findings depended on cross-sectional statistics rather than tracking the same donors. Twin sharing of out-of-frame TCR alpha was underestimated by models in monozygotic pairs. Out-of-frame alpha sequences that twins shared showed excess low generation probability.

The same sample was also studied in work on yellow fever vaccine responses in identical twins.

The sample comprised memory (CD45RO+) T cells sorted from blood. This chain uses TRBV27 with TRBJ2-1, with 9 bases aligning to TRBD1. This receptor was taken from a young woman in good health. This chain's CDR3 is CASRSDRGGTSYYNEQFF. CDR3 coding DNA: TGTGCCAGCAGGAGCGACAGGGGGGGCACATCCTACTACAATGAGCAGTTCTTC.